These T cell receptor beta chains were read from a single sample in a study of T cell responses to AZD1222 COVID-19 vaccine. Assay: immunoSEQ multiplex PCR; the TCRdb copy retains only in-frame clones and omits some. The data hold about 190,000 clones, with roughly 93% observed a single time. Sequencing was performed on peripheral blood, taken on day 0 of AZD1222 vaccination. These receptors came from an adult in good health. Each CDR3 is given with its conserved first and last residue. Each record gives: D gene, J gene, V gene, clone size, CDR3 DNA, CDR3 protein. D genes are given only for firm matches. Rows may omit the clone size; those that give it use once, few, many or a size class.

D: NA
J: TRBJ2-5
V: TRBV19
size: NA
DNA: TGTGCCAGTAGTATAGATCGGGACATATGGGAGACCCAGTACTTC
CDR3: CASSIDRDIWETQYF

D: TRBD2
J: TRBJ2-1
V: TRBV18
size: NA
DNA: TGTGCCAGCTCACTACAGTTTGGTAGCGGGACATACAATGAGCAGTTCTTC
CDR3: CASSLQFGSGTYNEQFF

D: TRBD2
J: TRBJ2-7
V: TRBV5-8
size: once
DNA: TGTGCCAGCAGCTCGGGACTAGCGGGGTACGAGCAGTACTTC
CDR3: CASSSGLAGYEQYF

D: NA
J: TRBJ2-3
V: TRBV29-1
size: NA
DNA: TGCAGCGTTCTAAGCGGTTGGGATACGCAGTATTTT
CDR3: CSVLSGWDTQYF

D: TRBD1
J: TRBJ2-2
V: TRBV2
size: NA
DNA: TGTGCCAGAGGGGGACAGCCGAACACCGGGGAGCTGTTTTTT
CDR3: CARGGQPNTGELFF

D: NA
J: TRBJ1-5
V: TRBV10-2
size: NA
DNA: TGCGCCAGCACCGAGAGGGGGAATCAGCCCCAGCATTTT
CDR3: CASTERGNQPQHF

D: NA
J: TRBJ2-1
V: TRBV5-1
size: NA
DNA: TGCGCCAGCAGCTTACAGAGCTCCTACAATGAGCAGTTCTTC
CDR3: CASSLQSSYNEQFF

D: TRBD2
J: TRBJ2-7
V: TRBV5-6
size: few
DNA: TGTGCCAGCAGCTTGGCCGGGCTAGCGGGTGAGCAGTACTTC
CDR3: CASSLAGLAGEQYF

D: NA
J: TRBJ1-2
V: TRBV27
size: NA
DNA: TGTGCCAGCAGTCCCCCAGGGTCAATCTATGGCTACACCTTC
CDR3: CASSPPGSIYGYTF

D: NA
J: TRBJ1-2
V: TRBV12-3/TRBV12-4
size: once
DNA: TGTGCCAGCAGTTTGGCTGAGGCGGATGGCTACACCTTC
CDR3: CASSLAEADGYTF

D: NA
J: TRBJ1-5
V: TRBV19
size: NA
DNA: TGTGCCAGTAGGACCTTGGCCAGTCAGCCCCAGCATTTT
CDR3: CASRTLASQPQHF

D: NA
J: TRBJ1-2
V: TRBV5-4
size: NA
DNA: TGTGCCAGCAGCTTGGACAGGGAGGATGGCTACACCTTC
CDR3: CASSLDREDGYTF

D: NA
J: TRBJ1-5
V: TRBV27
size: NA
DNA: TGTGCCAGCAGTTTCGGGGGAACTCCTAGCAATCAGCCCCAGCATTTT
CDR3: CASSFGGTPSNQPQHF

D: TRBD1
J: TRBJ1-2
V: TRBV9
size: NA
DNA: TGTGCCAGCAGCGGGACCCGGGACAGGGGCTCGTTAGCTAACTATGGCTACACCTTC
CDR3: CASSGTRDRGSLANYGYTF

D: TRBD2
J: TRBJ2-1
V: TRBV4-2
size: NA
DNA: TGTGCCAGCAGCCAAGCTAGCGGGGGGGCCTCCGGCAATGAGCAGTTCTTC
CDR3: CASSQASGGASGNEQFF

D: NA
J: TRBJ1-2
V: TRBV5-1
size: few
DNA: TGCGCCAGCCGACCGGGGGGCGGATCGAAAGGCTACACCTTC
CDR3: CASRPGGGSKGYTF

D: NA
J: TRBJ2-1
V: TRBV7-3
size: NA
DNA: TGTGCCAGCAGTCCGATGGGAGGAAACAATGAGCAGTTCTTC
CDR3: CASSPMGGNNEQFF

D: NA
J: TRBJ2-3
V: TRBV19
size: NA
DNA: TGTGCCAGTAGTATACTTGCCAGCCGCACAGATACGCAGTATTTT
CDR3: CASSILASRTDTQYF

D: NA
J: TRBJ2-1
V: TRBV5-8
size: NA
DNA: TGTGCCCGGCCTGCGGGGGCGGGTAATGAGCAGTTCTTC
CDR3: CARPAGAGNEQFF

D: NA
J: TRBJ1-3
V: TRBV7-3
size: once
DNA: TGTGCCAGCAGCTTACCTGGACAGAACTCTGGAAACACCATATATTTT
CDR3: CASSLPGQNSGNTIYF

D: TRBD1
J: TRBJ2-4
V: TRBV2
size: NA
DNA: TGTGCCAGCAGCGGTGGACAGGGGGCTGAAAACATTCAGTACTTC
CDR3: CASSGGQGAENIQYF

D: TRBD1
J: TRBJ2-7
V: TRBV7-3
size: NA
DNA: TGTGCCAGCAGCTCAACCGGGACAGGGCAACACGAGCAGTACTTC
CDR3: CASSSTGTGQHEQYF

D: NA
J: TRBJ1-2
V: TRBV11-2
size: NA
DNA: TGTGCCAGCAGCTTTTCTAGAGACGGATCTAACTATGGCTACACCTTC
CDR3: CASSFSRDGSNYGYTF

D: TRBD1
J: TRBJ2-7
V: TRBV5-1
size: once
DNA: TGCGCCAGCAGCTGGGGACAGGAGGCCTACGAGCAGTACTTC
CDR3: CASSWGQEAYEQYF

D: NA
J: TRBJ1-1
V: TRBV6-1
size: NA
DNA: TGTGCCAGCAGTGAAATGGGGTACGCCTATATCATGAACACTGAAGCTTTCTTT
CDR3: CASSEMGYAYIMNTEAFF

D: NA
J: TRBJ2-7
V: TRBV12-3/TRBV12-4
size: NA
DNA: TGTGCCAGCAGTTTCTCAGGTGTTCAACAGTACTTC
CDR3: CASSFSGVQQYF

D: NA
J: TRBJ2-1
V: TRBV19
size: once
DNA: TGTGCCAGTAGTATAGGGACTTCAAACAATGAGCAGTTCTTC
CDR3: CASSIGTSNNEQFF

D: NA
J: TRBJ1-1
V: TRBV6-5
size: once
DNA: TGTGCCAGCAGAGGACACATGAACACTGAAGCTTTCTTT
CDR3: CASRGHMNTEAFF

D: NA
J: TRBJ1-1
V: TRBV13
size: NA
DNA: TGTGCCAGCAGCTTAGGCCTCCACCCGAACACTGAAGCTTTCTTT
CDR3: CASSLGLHPNTEAFF

D: NA
J: TRBJ1-2
V: TRBV7-2
size: NA
DNA: TGTGCCAGCAGCTCCCGCAGGGGCTATGGCTACACCTTC
CDR3: CASSSRRGYGYTF

D: TRBD2
J: TRBJ2-1
V: TRBV7-9
size: NA
DNA: TGTGCCAGCAGCCACACGGGACTAGCGGGGGGACGTGAGCAGTTCTTC
CDR3: CASSHTGLAGGREQFF

D: NA
J: TRBJ2-1
V: TRBV9
size: NA
DNA: TGTGCCAGCAGTCAAGTACCCCCCTACAATGAGCAGTTCTTC
CDR3: CASSQVPPYNEQFF

D: NA
J: TRBJ1-6
V: TRBV5-4
size: NA
DNA: TGTGCCAGCAGCCCCGGGGCAGGGGTGGGTTCACCCCTCCACTTT
CDR3: CASSPGAGVGSPLHF

D: NA
J: TRBJ1-3
V: TRBV27
size: NA
DNA: TGTGCCAGCAAGAAGGTGGACTCTGGAAACACCATATATTTT
CDR3: CASKKVDSGNTIYF

D: NA
J: TRBJ2-2
V: TRBV7-9
size: once
DNA: TGTGCCAGCAGCTTAGCGATTGGGAACACCGGGGAGCTGTTTTTT
CDR3: CASSLAIGNTGELFF

D: NA
J: TRBJ1-5
V: TRBV6-1
size: NA
DNA: TGTGCCAGCAGTGAATGGAGTTATAGCAATCAGCCCCAGCATTTT
CDR3: CASSEWSYSNQPQHF